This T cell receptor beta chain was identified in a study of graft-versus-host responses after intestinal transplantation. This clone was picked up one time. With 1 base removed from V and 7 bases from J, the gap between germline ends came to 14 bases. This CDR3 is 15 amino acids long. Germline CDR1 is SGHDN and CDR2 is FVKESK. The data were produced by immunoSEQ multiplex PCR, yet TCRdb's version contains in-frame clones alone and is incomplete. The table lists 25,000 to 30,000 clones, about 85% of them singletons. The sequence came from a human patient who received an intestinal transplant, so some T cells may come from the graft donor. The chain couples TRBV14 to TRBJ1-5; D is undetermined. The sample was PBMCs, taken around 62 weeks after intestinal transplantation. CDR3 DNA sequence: TGTGCCAGCAGCCAAGCCCCGGGCGGATACCAGCCCCAGCATTTT. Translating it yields CASSQAPGGYQPQHF.